Following are 21 T cell receptor beta chains from one sample sequenced in a study of cytomegalovirus exposure and HLA in healthy donors. 13 Jbeta primers and 60 Vbeta primers were used for the PCR. Produced via immunoSEQ multiplex PCR; TCRdb's table is partial and in-frame only. This table holds around 220,000 clones, around 85% found once. Sequencing was done on a sample of PBMCs. These TCRs come from a girl aged 2 to 9 in good health and CMV-seronegative.

V usage is TRBV7-9 and J usage is TRBJ2-7; 8 bases match TRBD1. V shed 5 bases, J shed 2 bases, and the junction held 8 bases outside the gene matches. Germline CDR1 is SEHNR and CDR2 is FQNEAQ (reference sequence). This CDR3 has 15 amino acids. CDR3 sequence: CASSVGQGLTYEQYF. The CDR3 bases are TGTGCCAGCAGCGTAGGACAGGGCCTTACCTACGAGCAGTACTTC.

This clone was seen just once. A junction boundary mismatches the germline segment, possibly from a read error. This chain joins TRBV6-5 and TRBJ1-1; 7 nucleotides match TRBD1. CDR3 size: 14 residues. Germline V gene data show CDR1 as MNHEY and CDR2 as SVGAGI. CDR3 in amino acids: CASSWGTVNTETFF. CDR3 sequence (DNA): TGTGCCAGCAGTTGGGGGACAGTGAACACTGAAACTTTCTTT.

This clone was seen only once. CDR3 residues: CAWSVHLGDLGGYTF. In DNA form, the CDR3 reads TGTGCCTGGAGTGTACATCTGGGAGATCTGGGCGGCTACACCTTC. This chain connects TRBV30 to TRBJ1-2, with D hard to call. The CDR3 runs 15 residues. V was clipped by 0 bases and J by 8 bases, with 19 bases between them. The germline gives CDR1 GTSNPN, CDR2 SVGIG (reference sequence).

Here the CDR3 reads CASSLAGTMLVGFYGYTF. The DNA for the CDR3 is TGTGCCAGCAGCTTAGCGGGGACTATGCTCGTAGGTTTCTATGGCTACACCTTC. V and J are TRBV7-8 and TRBJ1-2; possible D gene TRBD1, 5 bases. Germline V CDR1 and CDR2: SGHVS, FQNEAQ. V lost 0 bases and J lost 4, with 21 bases in between. This CDR3 spans 18 amino acids.

V is TRBV18 and J is TRBJ1-1, with unresolved D. The germline gives CDR1 KGHSH, CDR2 LQKENI. The CDR3 has 16 amino acids. Trimming took 0 bases from V and 5 from J, leaving 16 bases between them. The CDR3 DNA sequence: TGTGCCAGCTCACCACCCGGTGGAGGGATGCGGACTGAAGCTTTCTTT. Translation gives CASSPPGGGMRTEAFF. Full variable domain (rest looked up from reference TRBV18 and TRBJ1-1): NAGVMQNPRHLVRRRGQEARLRCSPMKGHSHVYWYRQLPEEGLKFMVYLQKENIIDESGMPKERFSAEFPKEGPSILRIQQVVRGDSAAYFCASSPPGGGMRTEAFFGQGTRLTVV.

The count of this clone is one. The gene calls are TRBV4-2 and TRBJ2-7; D is perhaps TRBD2 (6 bases). V lost 3 bases and J lost 4, with 19 bases in between. The CDR3 is 16 amino acids. Germline CDR1 LGHNA, CDR2 YNFKEQ. This CDR3 is CASSQARGGISYEQYF. The CDR3 region has the DNA TGTGCCAGCAGCCAGGCACGAGGCGGGATCTCTTACGAGCAGTACTTC.

Only one count was recorded for this clone. The sample has other DNA sequences that encode this CDR3 too. The rearrangement uses TRBV5-1 and TRBJ2-3, with a tentative D call TRBD2 (5 bases). Looked up from germline, CDR1 is SGHRS and CDR2 is YFSETQ. This CDR3 comprises 14 residues. V was cut by 1 base and J by 0 bases, with 6 bases left in between. In nucleotides, the CDR3 is TGCGCCAGCAGCTTGCGGGGTAGCACAGATACGCAGTATTTT. Translation gives CASSLRGSTDTQYF.

This clone has more than one count but fewer than ten. This sequence joins TRBV5-4 and TRBJ2-7; 12 nucleotides align to TRBD1. Germline V gives CDR1 SGHNT, CDR2 YYREEE (reference sequence). V lost 4 bases, J lost 4 bases, and 6 bases stayed unmatched. CDR3 size: 15 residues. As DNA, the CDR3 is TGTGCCAGCAGCCTCGGGACAGGGGGCGTATACGAGCAGTACTTC. Amino acids: CASSLGTGGVYEQYF.

This chain uses TRBV4-2 with TRBJ2-1; a possible D gene is TRBD2 (5 bases). This CDR3 is built from 16 residues. Germline values: CDR1 LGHNA, CDR2 YNFKEQ. V lost 4 bases to trimming and J lost 1 base, with 14 bases between them. The CDR3 DNA sequence: TGTGCCAGCAGCCCCCTGAGGGAGCTATCCTACAATGAGCAGTTCTTC. This sequence encodes CASSPLRELSYNEQFF.

This chain connects TRBV4-1 to TRBJ2-6; the D is unclear. Germline V gene data show CDR1 as MGHRA and CDR2 as YSYEKL. Trimming took off 4 bases at V and 0 bases at J, with 13 bases between the two ends. This CDR3 region has 17 residues. CDR3 coding DNA: TGCGCCAGCAGCCCAGACACGAGCCTCTCTGGGGCCAACGTCCTGACTTTC. Protein sequence: CASSPDTSLSGANVLTF.

J is TRBJ2-7 and V is TRBV28; 9 bases map to TRBD2. V was clipped by 7 bases and J by 4 bases; unmatched bases: 17. The germline CDR1 and CDR2 sequences are MDHEN and SYDVKM. The CDR3 extends over 17 amino acids. The DNA of the CDR3 is TGTGCCAGCAACACCCCTGGGGGTAGCGGGAGCCGGTACGAGCAGTACTTC. Translated, it gives CASNTPGGSGSRYEQYF. The full variable domain, rest sourced from reference TRBV28 and TRBJ2-7, is DVKVTQSSRYLVKRTGEKVFLECVQDMDHENMFWYRQDPGLGLRLIYFSYDVKMKEKGDIPEGYSVSREKKERFSLILESASTNQTSMYLCASNTPGGSGSRYEQYFGPGTRLTVT.

This chain uses TRBV7-9 with TRBJ2-1; tentative D call: TRBD1 (5 bases). V was pared by 1 base and J by 1 base, with 14 bases between. This CDR3 is 17 amino acids long. Germline CDR1 is SEHNR and CDR2 is FQNEAQ (reference sequence). The CDR3 bases are TGTGCCAGCAGCTTAGGGTTTCAGGGTCGGTCCTACAATGAGCAGTTCTTC. This translates into CASSLGFQGRSYNEQFF.

This rearrangement joins TRBV25-1 to TRBJ2-3; 11 bases fit TRBD1. CDR1 and CDR2 (germline): MGHDK, SYGVNS. This CDR3 contains 14 residues. Unmatched junction bases numbered 6, after V lost 7 bases and J lost 6 bases. The CDR3: CASKWTGGVDTQYF. The CDR3 bases are TGTGCCAGCAAGTGGACAGGGGGCGTTGATACGCAGTATTTT.

This clone turned up a few times. This chain joins TRBV5-1 and TRBJ2-5, with a possible D match to TRBD1 (5 bases). CDR1 is SGHRS, CDR2 YFSETQ, per germline. The CDR3 is made up of 16 amino acids. V was pared by 4 bases and J by 4 bases, with 20 bases between. CDR3 sequence (DNA): TGCGCCAGCAGCGAGAGGCAGGGTCGGCTAGGAGAGACCCAGTACTTC. Protein product: CASSERQGRLGETQYF.

This chain connects TRBV6-5 to TRBJ1-2; D is unresolved. The germline V gene encodes CDR1 MNHEY and CDR2 SVGAGI. Trimming took 2 bases from V and 4 from J, leaving 14 bases between them. CDR3 length: 15 amino acids. The CDR3 DNA sequence: TGTGCCAGCAGTTACGGAACAGCTCCCTCCTATGGCTACACCTTC. Its translation: CASSYGTAPSYGYTF.

V is TRBV7-6 and J is TRBJ2-6; D may be TRBD1 (5 bases). V lost 6 bases and J lost 0, with 15 bases in between. Per the germline V gene, CDR1 is SGHVS and CDR2 is FNYEAQ. This CDR3 has 17 amino acids. The CDR3 loop reads CASRPKNTGSGANVLTF. DNA for the CDR3: TGTGCCAGCAGACCTAAGAATACAGGCTCTGGGGCCAACGTCCTGACTTTC.

The chain employs TRBV5-5 and TRBJ2-3, with D uncertain. Germline V gives CDR1 SGHKS, CDR2 YYEKEE (reference sequence). This CDR3 is 12 amino acids long. V lost 5 bases and J 4 bases, leaving 8 bases between the germline ends. The CDR3 DNA is TGTGCCAGCAGACTATTTGCAGATACGCAGTATTTT. This encodes CASRLFADTQYF.

V and J are TRBV7-9 and TRBJ2-1, with 7 positions matching TRBD2. The length of the CDR3 is 16 residues. Looked up from germline, CDR1 is SEHNR and CDR2 is FQNEAQ (reference sequence). J gave up 5 bases and V 1 base, and 8 bases lay outside the gene matches. In DNA, the CDR3 is TGTGCCAGCAGCTTAGTCGGGGGGAAACAGAACAATGAGCAGTTCTTC. Amino acids: CASSLVGGKQNNEQFF.

The chain carries TRBV6-5 and TRBJ2-1; 7 nucleotides line up with TRBD1. The CDR3 sequence is 12 residues long. Germline V CDR1 and CDR2: MNHEY, SVGAGI. After removal of 9 bases from V and 3 bases from J, the junction contained 2 bases not matched to a gene. The DNA of the CDR3 is TGTGCCAGTCGGACAGGCTACAATGAGCAGTTCTTC. As protein: CASRTGYNEQFF.

The chain employs TRBV2 and TRBJ2-1, with D possibly TRBD1 on 6 matching bases. CDR3 length: 14 amino acids. V was clipped by 4 bases and J by 6 bases, with 13 bases between them. Germline CDR1 and CDR2: SNHLY and FYNNEI. The CDR3 DNA is TGTGCCAGCAGTGGGAGACAGGTTGTCAATGAGCAGTTCTTC. Its protein is CASSGRQVVNEQFF. The full variable domain, rest sourced from reference TRBV2 and TRBJ2-1, is EPEVTQTPSHQVTQMGQEVILRCVPISNHLYFYWYRQILGQKVEFLVSFYNNEISEKSEIFDDQFSVERPDGSNFTLKIRSTKLEDSAMYFCASSGRQVVNEQFFGPGTRLTVL.

V usage is TRBV19 and J usage is TRBJ1-5, with TRBD1 identical over 7 bases. The CDR3 length is 16 residues. Trimming at V came to 0 bases and at J to 9 bases, leaving 11 bases not matched to a gene. CDR1 is LNHDA and CDR2 is SQIVND in the germline V gene (reference sequence). The CDR3, as DNA: TGTGCCAGTAGTATAGATGGGAAGAGGGGGCGGTGGCCCCAGCATTTT. Protein: CASSIDGKRGRWPQHF.